This TCR beta chain came from a study of OX40 agonist ivuxolimab in advanced cancers. Clones were read by immunoSEQ multiplex PCR, and TCRdb kept only the in-frame ones, dropping some. The table records about 48,000 clones, about 81% of them present only once. Study-wide results and caveats: In CD8+ T cells, expanded clones were on average more numerous than in CD4+.

Regarding this clone: Its antigen is not known.

The CDR3 spans 19 residues. CDR1 is SGHRS and CDR2 is YFSETQ in the germline V gene. Trimming cost V 0 bases and J 0 bases, with 20 bases left between them. The source material was CD4+ or CD8+ T cells sorted from blood, sampled in a trial of the OX40 agonist ivuxolimab. V gene TRBV5-1 combines with J gene TRBJ2-3; D gene uncertain. This clonotype originated in an adult with an advanced solid tumor such as melanoma, head and neck, liver or kidney cancer. The CDR3 DNA reads TGCGCCAGCAGCTTGGGCAATGCTTTGGCGGTGGGTAGCACAGATACGCAGTATTTT. Its translation is CASSLGNALAVGSTDTQYF.